The 15 T cell receptor beta chains given below trace back to one sample, sequenced in a study of blood T cells in healthy people across ages. The authors ran a second PCR of about 7 to 12 cycles using a sample-barcoded 5' primer and a J-beta primer mix. TCRdb fed the 5' RACE reads into MiXCR, producing one record per CDR3 protein. The sample yields 700,000 to 950,000 distinct CDR3 sequences, 58% seen once. Source material: blood. These receptor sequences come from a young man in good health.

This clonotype has just a few counts. This sequence joins TRBV7-2 and TRBJ1-2, with 7 positions matching TRBD1. Germline-derived CDR1 and CDR2 are SGHTA and FQGNSA. There are 14 residues in the CDR3. V shed 5 bases and J 4 bases; nucleotides not matched to a gene: 7. Here the CDR3 DNA reads TGTGCCAGCAGCGCCCCGGGACAGCTCTATGGCTACACCTTC. It translates to CASSAPGQLYGYTF.

This clonotype was observed a few times. The rearrangement joins TRBV6-1 to TRBJ2-5; tentative D call: TRBD2 (7 bases). The V and J ends lost 3 bases and 8 bases respectively, with 16 bases between them. This CDR3 is 14 amino acids long. CDR1 and CDR2 (germline): MNHNS, SASEGT. The CDR3 coding sequence is TGTGCCAGCAGTGACAAACGGGGGGCTGCCACCCAGTACTTC. Translation: CASSDKRGAATQYF.

The J gene is TRBJ2-5, the V gene TRBV27; possible D gene TRBD2, 6 bases. The CDR3 covers 11 residues. V lost 6 bases, J lost 9 bases, and 11 bases lay in between. Germline V lookup: CDR1 MNHEY, CDR2 SMNVEV (reference sequence). The CDR3 DNA is TGTGCCAGCAGCGACTGGGGGGCCCAGTACTTC. Protein sequence: CASSDWGAQYF.

In this sample, this clonotype turned up a few times. This sequence joins TRBV29-1 and TRBJ2-5; D possibly corresponds to TRBD1 (5 bases). Trimming cost V 6 bases and J 2 bases, with 7 bases left between them. The CDR3 has 11 residues. The V gene's germline CDR1 is SQVTM and CDR2 ANQGSEA. This CDR3 is CSVDKQETQYF. CDR3 sequence (DNA): TGCAGCGTGGACAAGCAAGAGACCCAGTACTTC. The full variable domain, its missing parts supplied by reference TRBV29-1 and TRBJ2-5, is SAVISQKPSRDICQRGTSLTIQCQVDSQVTMMFWYRQQPGQSLTLIATANQGSEATYESGFVIDKFPISRPNLTFSTLTVSNMSPEDSSIYLCSVDKQETQYFGPGTRLLVL.

The V gene is TRBV7-2, the J gene TRBJ1-2; 7 bases are a match to TRBD1. The germline V gene has CDR1 SGHTA and CDR2 FQGNSA. J gave up 6 bases and V 5 bases, and 12 bases lay outside the gene matches. The CDR3 length is 15 residues. CDR3 nucleotides: TGTGCCAGCAGCCCGCAGACAGGGCTAAAAGATGGCTACACCTTC. This encodes CASSPQTGLKDGYTF.

This clonotype was detected once. The chain is built from TRBV3-1 and TRBJ2-5, with 8 nucleotides matching TRBD2. Germline V gene sequence: CDR1 LGHDT, CDR2 YNNKEL (reference sequence). J lost 5 bases, V lost 4 bases, and 12 bases had no gene match. The CDR3 extends over 16 amino acids. This chain's CDR3 is CASSPPLGRALETQYF. DNA for the CDR3: TGTGCCAGCAGCCCGCCCCTCGGGAGGGCCCTTGAGACCCAGTACTTC.

This clonotype was seen a few times. The V and J genes are TRBV10-3 and TRBJ2-1; the match to TRBD2 covers 11 bases. The germline V gene encodes CDR1 ENHRY and CDR2 SYGVKD. V trimming: 4 bases; J trimming: 3 bases; junction bases outside the gene matches: 2. The CDR3 totals 15 residues. The CDR3 DNA follows: TGTGCCATCAGTGGACTAGCGGGAATCTACAATGAGCAGTTCTTC. This codes for CAISGLAGIYNEQFF.

The J gene is TRBJ2-7, the V gene TRBV27; 9 bases match TRBD2. With 3 bases clipped from V and 12 bases from J, the junction kept 9 bases outside the gene matches. CDR3 length: 13 residues. The germline V gene encodes CDR1 MNHEY and CDR2 SMNVEV (reference sequence). CDR3: CASSLGAGGLRYF. Here the CDR3 DNA reads TGTGCCAGCAGTTTGGGGGCGGGAGGGCTGCGGTACTTC.

V usage is TRBV20-1 and J usage is TRBJ2-7; 10 bases line up with TRBD1. J lost 3 bases, V lost 5 bases, and 7 bases had no gene match. CDR3 size: 14 residues. Germline V gives CDR1 DFQATT, CDR2 SNEGSKA (reference sequence). This CDR3 is CSAQPGQGGYEQYF. The CDR3, as DNA: TGCAGTGCTCAACCCGGACAGGGGGGCTACGAGCAGTACTTC.

The V gene is TRBV12-3 or TRBV12-4, the J gene TRBJ2-7; no reliable D call. V was trimmed by 2 bases and J by 6 bases, leaving 14 bases between them. There are 14 residues in the CDR3. This chain's CDR3 is CASSLRAVKPEQYF. In DNA form, the CDR3 reads TGTGCCAGCAGTTTAAGGGCCGTCAAACCCGAGCAGTACTTC.

The V call is TRBV7-2, the J call TRBJ2-7; D is tentatively TRBD1 or TRBD2 (6 bases each). The V end was cut by 1 base, the J end by 7 bases, with 17 bases between. CDR3 length: 15 residues. The germline CDR1 and CDR2 sequences are SGHTA and FQGNSA. CDR3 sequence: CASSLEGGYINEQYF. As DNA, the CDR3 is TGTGCCAGCAGCTTAGAGGGGGGCTATATAAATGAGCAGTACTTC.

The V and J genes are TRBV4-3 and TRBJ1-2, with D unclear. The V gene's germline CDR1 is LGHNA and CDR2 YSLEER. V was pared by 4 bases and J by 6 bases, with 12 bases between. The CDR3 spans 13 residues. The DNA for the CDR3 is TGCGCCAGCAGCCCGGGAGGGCCTAATGGCTACACCTTC. This gives the protein CASSPGGPNGYTF.

This clonotype was detected only a few times. The chain recombines TRBV29-1 with TRBJ2-5, with D tentatively TRBD1 (5 bases). V was clipped by 4 bases and J by 2 bases, with 11 bases between them. The CDR3 runs 13 residues. From germline, CDR1 is SQVTM and CDR2 ANQGSEA. CDR3: CSVAGLGQETQYF. In nucleotides, the CDR3 is TGCAGCGTTGCAGGGTTGGGTCAAGAGACCCAGTACTTC.

The chain uses TRBV4-2 and TRBJ2-3; D remains ambiguous. The length of the CDR3 is 14 residues. V lost 0 bases and J lost 7, with 11 bases in between. Per the germline V gene, CDR1 is LGHNA and CDR2 is YNFKEQ. Here the CDR3 reads CASSQEALGNTQYF. The CDR3 DNA follows: TGTGCCAGCAGCCAAGAGGCCTTGGGGAATACGCAGTATTTT.

This clonotype has a count of ten or more. The chain couples TRBV4-2 to TRBJ1-2; the match to TRBD1 covers 8 bases. The CDR3 consists of 14 residues. Losses at the gene ends were 1 base for V and 4 bases for J; bases not matched to a gene: 2. CDR1 and CDR2 from the germline V gene are LGHNA and YNFKEQ. The CDR3 DNA reads as TGTGCCAGCAGCCAAGGACAGGGGTCCTATGGCTACACCTTC. This sequence encodes CASSQGQGSYGYTF.